The 7 T cell receptor beta chains listed next were all sequenced from one sample in a study of molecular identifiers for immune sequencing clone quantification. TCRdb re-called the PCR reads through MiXCR, storing one row per CDR3 protein. The data contain some 91,000 distinct CDR3 sequences, less than 25% of them seen just once; the ten biggest clones take up approximately 0.94%. Input material: naive CD8+ T cells from blood, with Jurkat cell RNA spiked in. Indicated subset: FACS-sorted CD8+CD4-CCR7+CD45RA+ naive T cells. Every receptor here comes from a human donor in good health. Some libraries in this study had Jurkat cell RNA spiked in.

The chain uses TRBV28 and TRBJ2-2; the D call may be TRBD1 or TRBD2 (7 bases each). The CDR3 is made up of 15 amino acids. The V gene's germline CDR1 is MDHEN and CDR2 SYDVKM. The V end was cut by 3 bases, the J end by 6 bases, with 14 bases between. CDR3 bases: TGTGCCAGCAGTTTCGTACAGGGGAGGGCCGGGGAGCTGTTTTTT. Its protein product is CASSFVQGRAGELFF.

This clonotype has a count of ten or more. The chain recombines TRBV5-1 with TRBJ2-3; 10 nucleotides align to TRBD2. V dropped 1 base and J dropped 5; count of bases not matched to a gene: 7. CDR1 is SGHRS, CDR2 YFSETQ, per germline. CDR3 length equals 16 residues. The CDR3 DNA sequence: TGCGCCAGCAGCTTGTGGGCTAGCGGGGGTATAGATACGCAGTATTTT. This encodes CASSLWASGGIDTQYF.

This clonotype was recorded at least ten times. The V gene is TRBV2, the J gene TRBJ2-7; 9 positions agree with TRBD2. The germline CDR1 and CDR2 sequences are SNHLY and FYNNEI. The CDR3 runs to 13 residues. Trimming removed 10 bases from V and 2 bases from J; junction bases left unmatched: 6. CDR3 sequence: CAIGTSRAYEQYF. CDR3 coding DNA: TGTGCCATCGGGACTAGCCGAGCCTACGAGCAGTACTTC.

The table lists this clonotype with a few counts. The genes are TRBV20-1 and TRBJ2-2; 10 bases map to TRBD2. Trimming at V came to 0 bases and at J to 6 bases, leaving 4 bases not matched to a gene. There are 15 residues in the CDR3. From germline, CDR1 is DFQATT and CDR2 SNEGSKA (reference sequence). The DNA for the CDR3 is TGCAGTGCTAGAGAACTAGCGGGAAGGCCCGGGGAGCTGTTTTTT. Amino acid sequence: CSARELAGRPGELFF.

About this clonotype itself: At one of its ends the junction is not consistent with the germline gene, which may arise from a read error. The genes are TRBV15 and TRBJ2-2, with 8 bases that match TRBD1. In germline, CDR1 is LNHNV, CDR2 YYDKDF (reference sequence). This CDR3 comprises 15 residues. The CDR3 loop reads CATSGYKTGEEELFF. The DNA for the CDR3 is TGTGCAACCAGCGGATACAAGACAGGGGAAGAAGAGCTGTTTTTT.

This clonotype was detected ten times or more. The chain links TRBV5-6 to TRBJ2-6, with unresolved D. The CDR3 sequence is 14 residues long. In germline, CDR1 is SGHDT, CDR2 YYEEEE. V lost 3 bases and J 0 bases, leaving 4 bases between the germline ends. Here the CDR3 reads CASSWGSGANVLTF. As DNA, the CDR3 is TGTGCCAGCAGCTGGGGCTCTGGGGCCAACGTCCTGACTTTC.

This clonotype was observed at least ten times. The V and J genes are TRBV10-2 and TRBJ1-2; D is unclear. The V gene lost 3 bases and the J gene lost 4 bases, with 9 bases spanning the gap. The CDR3 runs to 13 residues. Germline loops: CDR1 WSHSY, CDR2 SAAADI. CDR3 sequence: CASSEGVRYGYTF. CDR3 sequence (DNA): TGCGCCAGCAGTGAAGGAGTTCGCTATGGCTACACCTTC.